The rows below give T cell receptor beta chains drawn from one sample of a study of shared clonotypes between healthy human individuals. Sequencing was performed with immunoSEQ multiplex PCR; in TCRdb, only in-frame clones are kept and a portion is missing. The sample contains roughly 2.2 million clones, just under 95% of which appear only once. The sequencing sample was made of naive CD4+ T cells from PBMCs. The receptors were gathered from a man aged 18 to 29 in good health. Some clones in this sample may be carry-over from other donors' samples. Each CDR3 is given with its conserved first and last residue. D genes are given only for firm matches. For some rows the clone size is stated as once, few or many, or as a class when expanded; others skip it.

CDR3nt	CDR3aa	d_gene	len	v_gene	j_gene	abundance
TGTGCCAGCAGAGGTGAAACAGGGTTCACTGAAGCTTTCTTT	CASRGETGFTEAFF	NA	14	TRBV6-1	TRBJ1-1	NA
TGTGCCAGCAGCAGCCAGAAACAAGAGACCCAGTACTTC	CASSSQKQETQYF	NA	13	TRBV21-1	TRBJ2-5	NA
TGCGCCAGCAGTGAGTCGACAGGTGAAGCTTTCTTT	CASSESTGEAFF	NA	12	TRBV10-1	TRBJ1-1	NA
TGTGCCAGCAGTTTAATGCCGGGACTAGCTCAATCGAGGTCCTACAATGAGCAGTTCTTC	CASSLMPGLAQSRSYNEQFF	TRBD2	20	TRBV27	TRBJ2-1	NA
TGCGCCAGCAGTGAAAAGGGACTAGCGGGAGGGAGATACAATGAGCAGTTCTTC	CASSEKGLAGGRYNEQFF	TRBD2	18	TRBV10-1	TRBJ2-1	NA
TGTGCCAGCAGCTTCTGGGGTGCGGGAGGGAGCACAGATACGCAGTATTTT	CASSFWGAGGSTDTQYF	TRBD2	17	TRBV7-8	TRBJ2-3	once
TGTGCCAGCAGCTATACGGGGTCTGGGGCCAACGTCCTGACTTTC	CASSYTGSGANVLTF	NA	15	TRBV7-9	TRBJ2-6	NA
TGTGCCACCAGCAGAGATAGGGCATTTTATCAGCCCCAGCATTTT	CATSRDRAFYQPQHF	NA	15	TRBV15	TRBJ1-5	NA
TGTGCCAGCAGCCGAGAGACCCCCCCATCTGAGCAGTTCTTC	CASSRETPPSEQFF	NA	14	TRBV9	TRBJ2-1	once
TGTGCCAGCAGCCCTAGACAGGGGAGGAATGAGCAGTTCTTC	CASSPRQGRNEQFF	TRBD1	14	TRBV4-2	TRBJ2-1	NA
TGTGCCAGCTCATCAGGGAAGGTCCAGCCCCAGCATTTT	CASSSGKVQPQHF	NA	13	TRBV18	TRBJ1-5	NA
TGTGCCAGCAGCTTAGATCGGACTAGCGTCTCCTACGAGCAGTACTTC	CASSLDRTSVSYEQYF	TRBD2	16	TRBV11-2	TRBJ2-7	NA
TGTGCCAGCAGCTTTGACCCGGTCTCTGGAAACACCATATATTTT	CASSFDPVSGNTIYF	NA	15	TRBV5-4	TRBJ1-3	NA
TGCAGCGTGCGGGGACTCCTTCAAGAGACCCAGTACTTC	CSVRGLLQETQYF	NA	13	TRBV29-1	TRBJ2-5	NA
TGTGCCAGTAGTACACAGGGGGCCACCGGTTGGGGCTACACCTTC	CASSTQGATGWGYTF	TRBD1	15	TRBV19	TRBJ1-2	NA
TGTGCCAGCAGCCCCGGAAGGGCGGATCAGCCCCAGCATTTT	CASSPGRADQPQHF	NA	14	TRBV7-2	TRBJ1-5	NA
TGTGCCAGCACCCCCAGGGCACCAGATACGCAGTATTTT	CASTPRAPDTQYF	NA	13	TRBV6-5	TRBJ2-3	NA
TGTGCCAGCAGGATGGACGTGGGGGACACTGAAGCTTTCTTT	CASRMDVGDTEAFF	NA	14	TRBV6-5	TRBJ1-1	NA
TGTGCCTGGAGTGTAACGGGACTAGCGGGAGGTCGCTACGAGCAGTACTTC	CAWSVTGLAGGRYEQYF	TRBD2	17	TRBV30	TRBJ2-7	NA
TGCGCCAGCAGCCACTCTGGAAACACCATATATTTT	CASSHSGNTIYF	NA	12	TRBV10-1	TRBJ1-3	NA
TGCGCCAGCAGTGAGGCACAGGGGGTCTACGAGCAGTACTTC	CASSEAQGVYEQYF	TRBD1	14	TRBV10-1	TRBJ2-7	NA
TGTGCCAGCAGCTTAGGGAGCTTGGGTGGCACCGGGGAGCTGTTTTTT	CASSLGSLGGTGELFF	NA	16	TRBV7-3	TRBJ2-2	NA
TGCGCCAGCAGCCAAACTGTCGACAGGGTAAAGGCGAACACCGGGGAGCTGTTTTTT	CASSQTVDRVKANTGELFF	TRBD1	19	TRBV4-1	TRBJ2-2	NA